Listed below are T cell receptor beta chains from one sample, sequenced in a study of blood T cell repertoires in COVID-19. Data came from immunoSEQ multiplex PCR; TCRdb stores just in-frame clones and leaves some out. This sample yields 98,000 or so clones, of which 87% are seen a single time; 15% belongs to the top ten. The sample comprised peripheral blood. Receptors originate from a man aged 50-59 years with acute or convalescent COVID-19. The CDR3 runs from the conserved cysteine through the conserved F or W. D genes are given only for firm matches. The listing skips clone size in some rows; elsewhere it reads once, few, many or a size class.

TRBD2	TRBV9	.	TRBJ2-1	TGTGCCAGCAGCGTAGGAGGACTAGCGAGCTACAATGAGCAGTTCTTC	CASSVGGLASYNEQFF
TRBD2	TRBV18	.	TRBJ2-1	TGTGCCAGCTCACCACCGGGACTAGCGGGCTCCTACAATGAGCAGTTCTTC	CASSPPGLAGSYNEQFF
TRBD1	TRBV6-5	.	TRBJ2-2	TGTGCCAGCAGCACGACAGGGGGAATCGGGGAGCTGTTTTTT	CASSTTGGIGELFF
.	TRBV27	once	TRBJ1-6	TGTGCCAGCAGTTTGGAGGGTTATAATTCACCCCTCCACTTT	CASSLEGYNSPLHF
.	TRBV6-4	.	TRBJ2-1	TGTGCCAGCAGTGAAATGGGGGCTGGCTACAATGAGCAGTTCTTC	CASSEMGAGYNEQFF
TRBD1	TRBV4-2	.	TRBJ1-1	TGTGCCAGCAGCCAAGATTTATGGAGGGGGCGGGACACTGAAGCTTTCTTT	CASSQDLWRGRDTEAFF
TRBD1	TRBV6-1	.	TRBJ1-2	TGTGCCAGCAGTGACCAGACAGGGGCCTATGGCTACACCTTC	CASSDQTGAYGYTF
.	TRBV12-3/TRBV12-4	.	TRBJ1-1	TGTGCCAGCAGCAACAGCTATGAAGCTTTCTTT	CASSNSYEAFF
.	TRBV5-1	.	TRBJ1-3	TGCGCCAGCAGGACGGACAGCCACCCTGGAAACACCATATATTTT	CASRTDSHPGNTIYF
.	TRBV28	.	TRBJ2-4	TGTGCCAGCAGATCGGACCTTACTAGGGGGGGCAAAAACATTCAGTACTTC	CASRSDLTRGGKNIQYF
TRBD1	TRBV6-6	.	TRBJ2-4	TGTGCCAGCAGCAAACAGGGGGCGAACATTCAGTACTTC	CASSKQGANIQYF
TRBD2	TRBV5-4	.	TRBJ2-2	TGTGCCAGCAGCTTGGATATAGCGGGAGGGGGGGAGCTGTTTTTT	CASSLDIAGGGELFF
.	TRBV28	once	TRBJ1-1	TGTGCCAGCAGTCCCCGGGACTGGCGGAACACTGAAGCTTTCTTT	CASSPRDWRNTEAFF
.	TRBV5-1	.	TRBJ1-3	TGCGCCAGCGGTAGGGACACTGGAAACACCATATATTTT	CASGRDTGNTIYF
.	TRBV10-3	.	TRBJ2-5	TGTGCCATCAGCGGACCTCCAGGGGGGTTCCAAGAGACCCAGTACTTC	CAISGPPGGFQETQYF
.	TRBV6-4	.	TRBJ2-1	TGTGCCAGCAGTGACTCGACCCGAGGTGAGCAGTTCTTC	CASSDSTRGEQFF
TRBD1	TRBV5-6	.	TRBJ2-7	TGTGCCAGCAGGGGACAGGAGGCCTACGAGCAGTACTTC	CASRGQEAYEQYF
TRBD1	TRBV5-1	.	TRBJ2-1	TGCGCCAGCAGCGTAACAGGGGGCGTCTACAATGAGCAGTTCTTC	CASSVTGGVYNEQFF
.	TRBV24-1	.	TRBJ2-3	TGTGCCACCAGTGATGTCGCGATAGTCGGTTACACAGATACGCAGTATTTT	CATSDVAIVGYTDTQYF
.	TRBV6-1	.	TRBJ2-2	TGTGCCAGCAGTGACAGCGAAACCGGGGAGCTGTTTTTT	CASSDSETGELFF
.	TRBV19	once	TRBJ2-1	TGTGCCAGTAGTAGGCGGGACCGTAACAATGAGCAGTTCTTC	CASSRRDRNNEQFF
.	TRBV27	.	TRBJ1-1	TGTGCCAGCAGTTTTAGAGGGAACACTGAAGCTTTCTTT	CASSFRGNTEAFF
.	TRBV27	.	TRBJ2-2	TGTGCCAGCGTTCCGACAAGGGGGGGCACCGGGGAGCTGTTTTTT	CASVPTRGGTGELFF
.	TRBV7-2	once	TRBJ2-1	TGTGCCAGCACCCTTGGACTGAGTTTCAATGAGCAGTTCTTC	CASTLGLSFNEQFF
TRBD1	TRBV2	.	TRBJ2-2	TGTGCCAGCGAACAGGGGTTCCTCGGGGAGCTGTTTTTT	CASEQGFLGELFF
TRBD2	TRBV11-2	.	TRBJ2-1	TGTGCCAGCAGCACCGGGACTACCAATGAGCAGTTCTTC	CASSTGTTNEQFF
TRBD2	TRBV11-2	.	TRBJ2-1	TGTGCCAGCAGCTTGGGGACTAACAATGAGCAGTTCTTC	CASSLGTNNEQFF
TRBD1	TRBV5-1	.	TRBJ1-1	TGCGCCAGCAGCTTGGCCCAACAAGCGACAGGGCAAACTTTCTTT	CASSLAQQATGQTFF
TRBD1	TRBV2	.	TRBJ2-7	TGTGCCAGCAAGACCGGGACAGGGGGTCCTTGGGAGCAGTACTTC	CASKTGTGGPWEQYF
TRBD1	TRBV6-5	once	TRBJ2-7	TGTGCCAGCAGCCTTAGGGGGCTCCCACTCGAGCAGTACTTC	CASSLRGLPLEQYF
TRBD1	TRBV5-1	.	TRBJ2-5	TGCGCCAGCAGAACGACCGGGACAGGGCAAGAGACCCAGTACTTC	CASRTTGTGQETQYF
.	TRBV28	.	TRBJ1-1	TGTGCCAGCAGTTTTCAAAGGCCGGGGACAAACACTGAAGCTTTCTTT	CASSFQRPGTNTEAFF
TRBD2	TRBV9	.	TRBJ2-1	TGTGCCAGCAGCCCCCTGGGCGGGAGGGCCACCTACAATGAGCAGTTCTTC	CASSPLGGRATYNEQFF
TRBD2	TRBV12-3/TRBV12-4	.	TRBJ2-3	TGTGCCAGCAGTCCGACTAGCCCAGATACGCAGTATTTT	CASSPTSPDTQYF
.	TRBV6-2/TRBV6-3	once	TRBJ2-3	TGTGCCAGCAGTTCTGACCAGACTACTCTCGTAGATACGCAGTATTTT	CASSSDQTTLVDTQYF
.	TRBV27	.	TRBJ2-7	TGTGCCAGCAGTTTTTCCCGAGGCTACGAGCAGTACTTC	CASSFSRGYEQYF
.	TRBV5-6	.	TRBJ2-1	TGTGCCAGCAGCTTTTTGGGTAGCCGGTCCCACGAGGAGCAGTTCTTC	CASSFLGSRSHEEQFF
.	TRBV15	.	TRBJ1-6	TGTGCCACCAGCAGAGGAGAGTTTTATAATTCACCCCTCCACTTT	CATSRGEFYNSPLHF
.	TRBV14	.	TRBJ2-7	TGTGCCACCAAAACTCAGGGCCCCCGGCCCTCCTACGAGCAGTACTTC	CATKTQGPRPSYEQYF
.	TRBV6-5	.	TRBJ1-3	TGTGCCAGCAGTTACCCTACAGGGCGGGCTGGAAACACCATATATTTT	CASSYPTGRAGNTIYF
.	TRBV4-1	few	TRBJ2-7	TGCGCCAGCAGCCAAGGAGGTACGAACGAGCAGTACTTC	CASSQGGTNEQYF
TRBD1	TRBV7-9	.	TRBJ2-2	TGTGCCAGCAGCGCGGGACAGGTGGTAGGGGAGCTGTTTTTT	CASSAGQVVGELFF
.	TRBV21-1	.	TRBJ2-7	TGTGCCAGCAGCATACTAGCGGGAGTACTGTACGAGCAGTACTTC	CASSILAGVLYEQYF
.	TRBV6-6	.	TRBJ1-5	TGTGCCAGCAATACAGGAGGGGATCTCGATCCCCAGCATTTT	CASNTGGDLDPQHF
TRBD1	TRBV28	.	TRBJ2-7	TGTGCCAGCAGTAGCCCCGCCGGGACAGGGATGGCCTACGAGCAGTACTTC	CASSSPAGTGMAYEQYF
.	TRBV20-1	.	TRBJ2-1	TGCAGTGCTAGTACGTGGGGCGGAGCCTACAATGAGCAGTTCTTC	CSASTWGGAYNEQFF
.	TRBV15	once	TRBJ2-1	TGTGCCACCAGCAGGGAGGAAAATAACAATGAGCAGTTCTTC	CATSREENNNEQFF
TRBD2	TRBV4-1	.	TRBJ2-5	TGCGCCAGCAGCCCGACTAGCGGTCAAGAGACCCAGTACTTC	CASSPTSGQETQYF
.	TRBV2	.	TRBJ2-2	TGTGCCAGCAGTGCGGACTACAATCCCACCGGGGAGCTGTTTTTT	CASSADYNPTGELFF
.	TRBV9	.	TRBJ2-3	TGTGCCAGCAGCGTAGGGTGGAGGGCCACAGATACGCAGTATTTT	CASSVGWRATDTQYF
TRBD2	TRBV27	.	TRBJ2-7	TGTGCCAGCAGTTTCGGGGGGACCGAGCAGTACTTC	CASSFGGTEQYF
TRBD2	TRBV7-9	few	TRBJ2-3	TGTGCCAGCAGCCTCGGGAATAGCGGGAGTACAGATACGCAGTATTTT	CASSLGNSGSTDTQYF
.	TRBV28	.	TRBJ2-7	TGTGCCAGCAGTCTAACGGGGCACGGGGGAGGAGAGCAGTACTTC	CASSLTGHGGGEQYF
.	TRBV25-1	.	TRBJ2-5	TGTGCCAGCAGTGAATCGGTAAAGCCCCAAGAGACCCAGTACTTC	CASSESVKPQETQYF
TRBD1	TRBV7-9	few	TRBJ1-2	TGTGCCAGCAGCTTCGTTCCAGGGGGCGATGGCTACACCTTC	CASSFVPGGDGYTF
.	TRBV28	.	TRBJ1-4	TGTGCCAGCAGTTTTTGGCCAGTAAATGAAAAACTGTTTTTT	CASSFWPVNEKLFF
.	TRBV3-1/TRBV3-2	.	TRBJ2-7	TGTGCCAGCAGCCTCGGGACTGGCCCCTACGAGCAGTACTTC	CASSLGTGPYEQYF
.	TRBV4-1	.	TRBJ2-7	TGCGCCAGCAGCCAAGATCGAGGGACTCCCTACGAGCAGTACTTC	CASSQDRGTPYEQYF
TRBD2	TRBV2	.	TRBJ2-7	TGTGCCAGCAGGAGGACTAGCGGTGAGCAGTACTTC	CASRRTSGEQYF